The rows below give T cell receptor beta chains drawn from one sample of a study of blood T cells in healthy people across ages. TCRdb re-called the 5' RACE reads through MiXCR, storing one row per CDR3 protein. The sample records roughly 800,000 distinct CDR3 sequences, 58% being singletons. The source material was blood. These receptors all come from a man aged 25-45 years in good health. Each CDR3 is given with its conserved first and last residue. The D gene is left open where the match is weak. Size is omitted from some rows. Given values are once, few, many or a class for expanded clones.

clone size	D gene	V gene	J gene	CDR3 protein	CDR3 DNA
-	-	TRBV29-1	TRBJ1-1	CSVYGGEKGTEAFF	TGCAGCGTTTATGGCGGGGAAAAGGGCACTGAAGCTTTCTTT
few	-	TRBV7-2	TRBJ2-4	CASSYDPSATGLAKNIQYF	TGTGCCAGCAGCTATGACCCCTCTGCAACTGGCCTAGCCAAAAACATTCAGTACTTC
few	-	TRBV11-1	TRBJ2-7	CASSLGSQGQYF	TGTGCCAGCAGCTTAGGATCCCAGGGACAGTACTTC
-	-	TRBV29-1	TRBJ2-1	CSGWGRASGNEQFF	TGCAGCGGTTGGGGACGCGCTTCGGGCAATGAGCAGTTCTTC
-	TRBD2	TRBV6-2/TRBV6-3	TRBJ2-7	CASSGRDSTEQYF	TGTGCCAGTAGCGGGAGGGACTCCACCGAGCAGTACTTC
-	-	TRBV20-1	TRBJ2-7	CSARGAGPYEQYF	TGCAGTGCTAGAGGGGCAGGGCCCTACGAGCAGTACTTC
few	-	TRBV7-2	TRBJ2-7	CASSLFVYEQYF	TGTGCCAGCAGCTTATTCGTCTACGAGCAGTACTTC
-	-	TRBV3-1	TRBJ2-1	CASSQDLRGNEQFF	TGTGCCAGCAGCCAAGATCTTCGGGGAAATGAGCAGTTCTTC
many	-	TRBV7-2	TRBJ2-3	CASSLPSTDTQYF	TGTGCCAGCAGTTTGCCTAGCACAGATACGCAGTATTTT
-	-	TRBV20-1	TRBJ1-2	CSAKKRAGYTF	TGCAGTGCTAAGAAAAGGGCTGGCTACACCTTC
-	TRBD1	TRBV28	TRBJ2-5	CASSLGLGQQETQYF	TGTGCCAGCAGTTTAGGTCTGGGACAGCAAGAGACCCAGTACTTC
-	-	TRBV6-1	TRBJ1-2	CASSPQGEYGYTF	TGTGCCAGCAGCCCTCAGGGAGAGTATGGCTACACCTTC
-	-	TRBV30	TRBJ2-1	CAWTGSSYNEQFF	TGTGCCTGGACAGGGAGCTCCTACAATGAGCAGTTCTTC
-	-	TRBV7-2	TRBJ2-2	CASVQDYTGELFF	TGTGCCAGCGTGCAGGATTACACCGGGGAGCTGTTTTTT
-	TRBD2	TRBV28	TRBJ2-5	CASSELGLAGTRETQYF	TGTGCCAGCAGTGAACTGGGACTAGCGGGGACCAGAGAGACCCAGTACTTC
few	-	TRBV20-1	TRBJ2-1	CSASESGGALQGEQFF	TGCAGTGCTAGTGAATCCGGGGGAGCTCTTCAGGGTGAGCAGTTCTTC
-	-	TRBV20-1	TRBJ2-7	CSARDSGGTYEQYF	TGCAGTGCTAGAGATAGTGGGGGCACCTACGAGCAGTACTTC
few	TRBD2	TRBV6-5	TRBJ2-1	CASSPGGLARYNEQFF	TGTGCCAGCAGTCCGGGGGGACTAGCTCGCTACAATGAGCAGTTCTTC
-	TRBD2	TRBV18	TRBJ2-4	CASSPDLREYIQYF	TGTGCCAGCTCACCCGATCTGCGGGAGTACATTCAGTACTTC
-	-	TRBV7-2	TRBJ2-1	CASRPRGGQEYNEQFF	TGTGCCAGCAGGCCTCGCGGGGGACAGGAATACAATGAGCAGTTCTTC
few	-	TRBV7-8	TRBJ2-7	CASSLRGRYEQYF	TGTGCCAGCAGCTTGAGGGGCAGATACGAGCAGTACTTC
-	-	TRBV12-3/TRBV12-4	TRBJ2-1	CASNTFLGGQFF	TGTGCCAGCAACACCTTCCTAGGAGGGCAGTTCTTC
-	-	TRBV4-3	TRBJ1-2	CASSPTADVRYYGYTF	TGCGCCAGCAGCCCCACAGCGGACGTTAGGTACTATGGCTACACCTTC
-	-	TRBV7-8	TRBJ1-2	CASSLEGVTYTF	TGTGCCAGCAGCCTCGAGGGAGTTACCTACACCTTC
few	TRBD1	TRBV6-6	TRBJ1-2	CASSGQGGDGYTF	TGTGCCAGCTCGGGACAGGGAGGGGATGGCTACACCTTC
once	-	TRBV20-1	TRBJ2-5	CSARVRAETQYF	TGCAGTGCTAGAGTAAGGGCAGAGACCCAGTACTTC
-	TRBD1	TRBV7-2	TRBJ2-6	CASSLGQGARGANVLTF	TGTGCCAGCAGCTTAGGACAGGGGGCGCGGGGGGCCAACGTCCTGACTTTC
-	-	TRBV11-2	TRBJ2-5	CASSLDPRPLETQYF	TGTGCCAGCAGCTTAGATCCCCGCCCCCTCGAGACCCAGTACTTC
-	-	TRBV4-2	TRBJ2-7	CASSQGSFSYEQYF	TGTGCCAGCAGCCAAGGGAGTTTCTCCTACGAGCAGTACTTC
-	TRBD1	TRBV4-3	TRBJ2-7	CASSQVDRGFEQYF	TGCGCCAGCAGCCAAGTAGACAGGGGGTTCGAGCAGTACTTC
few	TRBD1	TRBV28	TRBJ2-1	CASSLVGQGRAEQFF	TGTGCCAGCAGTTTAGTGGGACAGGGTCGAGCTGAGCAGTTCTTC
-	TRBD2	TRBV20-1	TRBJ2-1	CSARTSSGVSYNEQFF	TGCAGTGCCAGAACTTCTAGCGGAGTCTCCTACAATGAGCAGTTCTTC
-	-	TRBV29-1	TRBJ2-1	CSVGWRGEQFF	TGCAGCGTTGGATGGCGAGGGGAGCAGTTCTTC
-	-	TRBV10-3	TRBJ2-2	CASHDGNTGELFF	TGTGCCAGCCACGACGGGAACACCGGGGAGCTGTTTTTT
-	-	TRBV6-1	TRBJ2-7	CASSEESDGQYF	TGTGCCAGCAGTGAGGAGTCGGACGGGCAGTACTTC
-	-	TRBV18	TRBJ2-5	CASSPVRNNEQYF	TGTGCCAGCTCACCGGTGCGGAACAATGAGCAGTACTTC
few	-	TRBV6-6	TRBJ2-7	CASSTGGGYEQYF	TGTGCCAGCAGTACCGGGGGCGGCTACGAGCAGTACTTC
-	-	TRBV28	TRBJ1-5	CASSLDLGQGNQPQHF	TGTGCCAGCAGTTTAGATCTAGGACAAGGCAATCAGCCCCAGCATTTT
-	TRBD2	TRBV5-1	TRBJ2-1	CASSLRSSGFNNEQFF	TGCGCCAGCAGCTTGAGATCTAGCGGATTTAACAATGAGCAGTTCTTC
-	-	TRBV5-5	TRBJ2-1	CASSNDRTYNEQFF	TGTGCCAGCAGTAATGACAGGACCTACAATGAGCAGTTCTTC
once	-	TRBV20-1	TRBJ2-7	CSATPDRFDEQYF	TGCAGTGCTACCCCGGATAGATTCGACGAGCAGTACTTC
-	-	TRBV2	TRBJ2-5	CASQIERLRETQYF	TGTGCCAGCCAAATTGAACGGTTGCGGGAGACCCAGTACTTC
-	-	TRBV7-2	TRBJ2-5	CASSLGHQETQYF	TGTGCCAGCAGCTTAGGACACCAAGAGACCCAGTACTTC
-	-	TRBV20-1	TRBJ1-2	CSAEGAALGGGYTF	TGCAGTGCTGAAGGGGCCGCTCTGGGAGGTGGCTACACCTTC
-	TRBD1	TRBV12-3/TRBV12-4	TRBJ1-1	CASTAERGVGGSGEAFF	TGTGCCAGCACCGCCGAAAGGGGGGTAGGGGGCTCGGGAGAAGCTTTCTTT